The source of this T cell receptor (beta chain) is a study of blood T cells in healthy people across ages. Study-level points and caveats: Estimates drawn from one million T cells were deemed to understate diversity. Possibly, changes in expanded clonotypes were confounded because donor CMV status was unknown.

This CDR3 has 15 residues. Germline V gene lookup returns CDR1 SGHTA and CDR2 FQGNSA. With V trimmed by 1 base and J by 2 bases, 1 base remained unmatched. Of note for this clonotype: Its specificity is not known.

Primers used in a second PCR of about 7 to 11 cycles were a sample-barcoded 5' primer and a J-beta primer mix. There were at least 3 million CDR3-containing paired-end reads obtained from each sample. TCRdb used MiXCR to reprocess the 5' RACE reads, holding one entry per CDR3 protein. This sample yields about 640,000 distinct CDR3 sequences, of which around three fifths are seen a single time; around 37% belongs to the top ten. The sequenced material came from blood. The rearrangement uses TRBV7-2 and TRBJ2-1; TRBD1 matches at 8 bases. The receptor was derived from a man in his sixties in good health. Here the CDR3 DNA reads TGTGCCAGCAGCTTAGTACAGGGGGCCTACAATGAGCAGTTCTTC. It yields the protein CASSLVQGAYNEQFF.